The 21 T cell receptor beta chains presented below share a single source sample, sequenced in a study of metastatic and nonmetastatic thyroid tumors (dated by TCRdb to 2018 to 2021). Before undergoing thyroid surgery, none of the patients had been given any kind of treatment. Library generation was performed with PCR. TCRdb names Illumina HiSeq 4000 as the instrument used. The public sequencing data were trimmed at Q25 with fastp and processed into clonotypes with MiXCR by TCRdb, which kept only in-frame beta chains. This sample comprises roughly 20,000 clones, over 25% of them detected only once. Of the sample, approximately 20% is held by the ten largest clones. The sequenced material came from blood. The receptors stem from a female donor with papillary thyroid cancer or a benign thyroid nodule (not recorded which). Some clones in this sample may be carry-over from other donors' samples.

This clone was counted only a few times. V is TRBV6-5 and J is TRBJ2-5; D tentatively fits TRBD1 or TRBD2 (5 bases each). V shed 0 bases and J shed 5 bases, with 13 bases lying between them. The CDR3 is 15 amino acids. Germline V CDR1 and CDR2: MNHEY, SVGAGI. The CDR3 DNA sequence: TGTGCCAGCAGTTACTCGACGGGAAAGGGGGAGACCCAGTACTTC. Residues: CASSYSTGKGETQYF.

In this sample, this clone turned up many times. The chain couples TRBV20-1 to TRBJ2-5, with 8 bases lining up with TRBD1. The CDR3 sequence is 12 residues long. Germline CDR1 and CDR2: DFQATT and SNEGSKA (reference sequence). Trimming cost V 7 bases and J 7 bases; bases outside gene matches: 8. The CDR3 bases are TGCAGTGTAGACAGGGGCCAGAGGACCCAGTACTTC. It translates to CSVDRGQRTQYF.

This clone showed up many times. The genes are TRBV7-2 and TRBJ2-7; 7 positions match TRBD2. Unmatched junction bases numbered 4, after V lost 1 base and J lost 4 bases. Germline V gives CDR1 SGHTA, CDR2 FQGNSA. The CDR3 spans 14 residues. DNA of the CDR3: TGTGCCAGCAGCTTAGGCGGGACTAAATACGAGCAGTACTTC. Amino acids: CASSLGGTKYEQYF.

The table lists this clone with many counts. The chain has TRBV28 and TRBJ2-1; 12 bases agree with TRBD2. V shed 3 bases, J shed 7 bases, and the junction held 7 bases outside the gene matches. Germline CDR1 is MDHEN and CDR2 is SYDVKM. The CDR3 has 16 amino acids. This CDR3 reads CASSLIGTSGFNEQFF. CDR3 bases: TGTGCCAGCAGTTTGATTGGGACTAGCGGGTTTAATGAGCAGTTCTTC.

CDR3 coding DNA: TGCAGTGCGAGGAAGTGGGCCCGACTAGCGGGGGGACAAGAGACCCAGTACTTC. Translated, it gives CSARKWARLAGGQETQYF. The rearrangement joins TRBV20-1 to TRBJ2-5; 13 nucleotides align to TRBD2. The CDR3 is 18 amino acids. The germline V gene encodes CDR1 DFQATT and CDR2 SNEGSKA (reference sequence). The V gene end was trimmed by 6 bases and the J gene end by 2 bases; junction bases not matched to a gene: 15.

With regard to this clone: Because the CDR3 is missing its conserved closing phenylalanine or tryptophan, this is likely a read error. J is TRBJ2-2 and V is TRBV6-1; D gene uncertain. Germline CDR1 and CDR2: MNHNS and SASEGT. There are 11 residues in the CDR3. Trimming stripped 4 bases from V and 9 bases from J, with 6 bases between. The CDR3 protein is CASSAGRELFL. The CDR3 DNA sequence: TGTGCCAGCAGTGCCGGCCGGGAGCTGTTTTTG.

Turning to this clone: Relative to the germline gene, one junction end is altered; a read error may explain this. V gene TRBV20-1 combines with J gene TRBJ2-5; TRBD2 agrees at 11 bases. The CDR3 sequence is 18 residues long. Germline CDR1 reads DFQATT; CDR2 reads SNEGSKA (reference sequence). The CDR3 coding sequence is TGCACTGCTAGGAAGGGGGCCCGTCTAGCGGGGGGACAAGAGACCCAGTACTTC. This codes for CTARKGARLAGGQETQYF.

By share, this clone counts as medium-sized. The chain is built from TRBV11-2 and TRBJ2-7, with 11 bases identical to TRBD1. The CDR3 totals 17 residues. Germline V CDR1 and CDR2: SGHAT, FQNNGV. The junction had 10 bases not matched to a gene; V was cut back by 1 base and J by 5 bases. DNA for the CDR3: TGTGCCAGCAGCTTAGTAGGGACAGGGGGTTCTTCCCACGAGCAGTACTTC. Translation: CASSLVGTGGSSHEQYF.

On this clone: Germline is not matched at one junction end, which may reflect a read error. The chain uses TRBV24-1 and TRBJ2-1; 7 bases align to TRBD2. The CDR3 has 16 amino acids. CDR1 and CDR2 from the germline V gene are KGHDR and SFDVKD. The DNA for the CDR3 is TGTGGCACCAGTGACCTCTCTAGCGGCCACGAGAATGAGCAGTTCTTC. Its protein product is CGTSDLSSGHENEQFF.

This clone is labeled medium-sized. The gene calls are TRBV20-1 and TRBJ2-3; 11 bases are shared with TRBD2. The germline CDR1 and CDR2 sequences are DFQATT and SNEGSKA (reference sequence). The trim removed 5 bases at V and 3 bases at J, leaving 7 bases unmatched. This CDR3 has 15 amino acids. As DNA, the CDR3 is TGCAGTGCTCCTAGCGGGGGGTCCCGGACAGATACGCAGTATTTT. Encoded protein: CSAPSGGSRTDTQYF.

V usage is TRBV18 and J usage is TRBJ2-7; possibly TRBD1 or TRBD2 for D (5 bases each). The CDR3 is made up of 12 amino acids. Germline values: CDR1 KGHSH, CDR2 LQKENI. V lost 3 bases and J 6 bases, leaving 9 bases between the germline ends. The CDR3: CASSPQGREQYF. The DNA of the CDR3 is TGTGCCAGCTCACCCCAGGGACGCGAGCAGTACTTC.

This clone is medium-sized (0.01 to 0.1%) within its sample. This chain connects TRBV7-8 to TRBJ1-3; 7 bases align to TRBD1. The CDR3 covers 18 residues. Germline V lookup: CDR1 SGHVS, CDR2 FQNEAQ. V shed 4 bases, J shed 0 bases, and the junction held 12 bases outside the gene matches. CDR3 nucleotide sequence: TGTGCCAGCAGCTCAGACAGGGCTGCAATCGGCTCTGGAAACACCATATATTTT. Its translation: CASSSDRAAIGSGNTIYF.

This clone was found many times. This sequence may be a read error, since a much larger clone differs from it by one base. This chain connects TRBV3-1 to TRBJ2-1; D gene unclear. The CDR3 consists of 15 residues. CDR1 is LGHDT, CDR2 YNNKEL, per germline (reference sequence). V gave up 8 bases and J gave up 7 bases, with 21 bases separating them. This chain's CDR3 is CASGPTPQVGNEQFF. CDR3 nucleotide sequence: TGTGCCAGCGGCCCCACCCCCCAAGTTGGGAATGAGCAGTTCTTC.

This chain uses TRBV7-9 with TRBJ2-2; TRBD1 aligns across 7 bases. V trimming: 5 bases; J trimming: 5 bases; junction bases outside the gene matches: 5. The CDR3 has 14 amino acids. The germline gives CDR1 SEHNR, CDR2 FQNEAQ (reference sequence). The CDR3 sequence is CASSPGQNTGELFF. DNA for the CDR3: TGTGCCAGCAGCCCGGGACAGAATACCGGGGAGCTGTTTTTT. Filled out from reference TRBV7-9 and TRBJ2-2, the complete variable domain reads DTGVSQNPRHKITKRGQNVTFRCDPISEHNRLYWYRQTLGQGPEFLTYFQNEAQLEKSRLLSDRFSAERPKGSFSTLEIQRTEQGDSAMYLCASSPGQNTGELFFGEGSRLTVL.

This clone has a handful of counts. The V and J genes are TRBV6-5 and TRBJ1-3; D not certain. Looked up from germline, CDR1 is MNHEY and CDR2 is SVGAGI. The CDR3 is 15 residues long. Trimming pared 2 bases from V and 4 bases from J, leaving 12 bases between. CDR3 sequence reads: CASSYGETHGNTIYF. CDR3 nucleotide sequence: TGTGCCAGCAGTTACGGGGAGACACACGGAAACACCATATATTTT.

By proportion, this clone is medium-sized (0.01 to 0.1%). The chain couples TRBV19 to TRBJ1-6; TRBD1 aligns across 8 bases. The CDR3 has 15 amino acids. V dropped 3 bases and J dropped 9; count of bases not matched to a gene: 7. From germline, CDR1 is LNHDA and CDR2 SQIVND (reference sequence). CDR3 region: CASSIGQGAASPLHF. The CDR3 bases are TGTGCCAGTAGTATTGGGCAGGGGGCTGCTTCACCCCTCCACTTT.

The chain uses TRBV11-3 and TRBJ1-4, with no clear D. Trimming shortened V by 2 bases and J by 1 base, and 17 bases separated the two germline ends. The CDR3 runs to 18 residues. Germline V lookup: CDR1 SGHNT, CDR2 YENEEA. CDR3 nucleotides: TGTGCCAGCAGCTTACCTATTCCCCCGCGACGAACTAATGAAAAACTGTTTTTT. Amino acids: CASSLPIPPRRTNEKLFF.

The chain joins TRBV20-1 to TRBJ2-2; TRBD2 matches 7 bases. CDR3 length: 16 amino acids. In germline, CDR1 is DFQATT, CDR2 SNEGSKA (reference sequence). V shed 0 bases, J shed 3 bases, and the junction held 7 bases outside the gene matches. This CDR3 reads CSARDQERGDTGELFF. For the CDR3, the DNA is TGCAGTGCTAGAGATCAAGAGCGGGGCGACACCGGGGAGCTGTTTTTT.

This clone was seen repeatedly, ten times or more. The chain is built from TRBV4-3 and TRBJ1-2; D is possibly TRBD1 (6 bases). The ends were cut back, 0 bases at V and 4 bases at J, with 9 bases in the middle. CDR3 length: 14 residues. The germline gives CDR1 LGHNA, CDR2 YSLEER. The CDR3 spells CASSQEQGLYGYTF. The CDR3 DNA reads TGCGCCAGCAGCCAAGAACAGGGCCTCTATGGCTACACCTTC.

The CDR3 DNA reads as TGTGCCTGGCGACTAGCGGGAGGAACCGGGGAGCTGTTTTTT. Translating it yields CAWRLAGGTGELFF. The V call is TRBV30, the J call TRBJ2-2, with TRBD2 identical over 13 bases. The CDR3 sequence is 14 residues long. After removal of 5 bases from V and 5 bases from J, the junction contained 2 bases not matched to a gene. Per germline, CDR1 GTSNPN and CDR2 SVGIG (reference sequence).

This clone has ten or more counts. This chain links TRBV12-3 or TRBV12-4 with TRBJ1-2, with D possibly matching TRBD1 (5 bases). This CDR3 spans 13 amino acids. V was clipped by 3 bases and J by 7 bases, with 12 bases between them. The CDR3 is CASSFPGRGGYTF. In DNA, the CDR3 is TGTGCCAGCAGTTTTCCAGGGAGGGGTGGCTACACCTTC.